The 22 T cell receptor beta chains given below trace back to one sample, sequenced in a study of tumor and adjacent non-tumor tissue in lung cancer. The template was RNA from unsorted bulk tissue. This non-tumor lung sample came from over 3 cm beyond the tumor edge. A modified ARM-PCR protocol with three rounds of nested PCR amplified TCRbeta. TCRdb re-called the multiplex PCR reads through MiXCR, storing one row per CDR3 protein. Counted here are about 110,000 distinct CDR3 sequences, under 65% occurring once; the ten biggest clones make up roughly 19%. Sequencing used distant non-tumor lung tissue. The receptors derive from a man between 60 and 75 years old with non-small cell lung cancer.

This clonotype was seen many times. V usage is TRBV4-1 and J usage is TRBJ1-4; D unresolved. The germline V and J ends were trimmed by 0 bases and 7 bases, with 12 bases remaining between them. Germline V gene lookup returns CDR1 MGHRA and CDR2 YSYEKL. This CDR3 has 15 amino acids. The CDR3 region has the DNA TGCGCCAGCAGCCAAGATGGTGGAGGTCGTGAAAAACTGTTTTTT. The encoded protein is CASSQDGGGREKLFF.

Remarks on this clonotype: A read error may account for a junction end that differs from germline. The rearrangement uses TRBV10-3 and TRBJ1-2; maybe TRBD1 (6 bases). Germline assignment: CDR1 ENHRY and CDR2 SYGVKD. The CDR3 runs 16 residues. Here the CDR3 DNA reads TGTGCCATCAGTGAGTCGGGATCGGGGGCAATCTATGGCTACACATTC. Its protein is CAISESGSGAIYGYTF.

The table lists this clonotype with many counts. The chain uses TRBV6-5 and TRBJ2-1; maybe TRBD2 (5 bases). Germline V CDR1 and CDR2: MNHEY, SVGAGI. The CDR3 has 14 residues. V gave up 6 bases and J gave up 6 bases, with 15 bases separating them. The chain's CDR3 is CASRKGLRGNEQFF. In nucleotides, the CDR3 is TGTGCCAGCAGGAAAGGACTCAGAGGCAATGAGCAGTTCTTC.

The chain recombines TRBV20-1 with TRBJ2-7, with 9 bases fitting TRBD1. CDR3 length equals 13 residues. Germline V gene lookup returns CDR1 DFQATT and CDR2 SNEGSKA (reference sequence). V trimming: 3 bases; J trimming: 7 bases; junction bases outside the gene matches: 7. The CDR3 coding sequence is TGCAGTGCTAGTGGGACAGGGATCTATGAGCAGTACTTC. It encodes CSASGTGIYEQYF.

About this clonotype: One junction end does not reproduce the germline sequence, and a read error may be involved. The chain uses TRBV12-3 or TRBV12-4 and TRBJ1-2; 9 bases match TRBD1. This CDR3 has 14 amino acids. The CDR3 is CASSSGQGHYGHTF. The CDR3 coding sequence is TGTGCCAGCAGTTCGGGACAGGGTCACTATGGCCACACCTTC.

This clonotype has at least ten counts. The chain joins TRBV6-1 to TRBJ2-7; tentative D call: TRBD1 (5 bases). Germline V gene lookup returns CDR1 MNHNS and CDR2 SASEGT. CDR3 length: 12 residues. Trimming cost V 6 bases and J 2 bases, with 8 bases left between them. CDR3 protein: CASRKQAYEQYF. In DNA, the CDR3 is TGTGCCAGCAGGAAACAGGCCTACGAGCAGTACTTC.

As to this clonotype: A junction end diverges from the germline sequence, so it may reflect a read error. This chain links TRBV29-1 with TRBJ2-7, with 7 positions matching TRBD1. CDR3 length: 11 residues. CDR1 is SQVTM and CDR2 is ANQGSEA in the germline V gene. The CDR3 coding sequence is TGCAGCCTATCTACAGGGGACGAGCAGTACTTT. This translates into CSLSTGDEQYF.

This rearrangement joins TRBV2 to TRBJ1-5; TRBD1 might be the D (5 bases). The germline CDR1 and CDR2 sequences are SNHLY and FYNNEI. The CDR3 length is 17 residues. Trimming took off 5 bases at V and 4 bases at J, with 21 bases between the two ends. The CDR3, as DNA: TGTGCCAGCAGTCCGACAGTATACCGAGTATTTAATCAGCCCCAGCATTTT. Translating it yields CASSPTVYRVFNQPQHF.

The V and J genes are TRBV12-3 or TRBV12-4 and TRBJ1-3; D remains unclear. V shed 3 bases and J shed 1 base, with 13 bases lying between them. This CDR3 has 16 amino acids. The CDR3 reads CASSLGSGPSGNTIYF. The CDR3 region has the DNA TGTGCCAGCAGTTTGGGCAGTGGGCCTTCTGGAAACACCATATATTTT.

Regarding this clonotype: The junction does not match germline at one end; this may be a read error. This chain uses TRBV11-3 with TRBJ2-7, with 8 bases identical to TRBD1. The CDR3 contains 14 residues. The germline CDR1 and CDR2 sequences are SGHNT and YENEEA. The CDR3 bases are TGTGCCGGCAGCCTCTGGACAGGGAAACACGAGCAGTACTTC. Residues: CAGSLWTGKHEQYF.

Details on this clonotype: Mismatch with germline at one junction end may stem from a read error. The chain employs TRBV6-5 and TRBJ2-7; TRBD2 might be the D (6 bases). Germline lookup yields CDR1 MNHEY and CDR2 SVGAGI. The CDR3 extends over 15 amino acids. The CDR3 DNA reads as TGTGCCAGCCCCCCCCGGGGGTGTCCGATCTGCGAGCAGCACTTC. Its protein is CASPPRGCPICEQHF.

This clonotype was observed many times. The V and J genes are TRBV12-3 or TRBV12-4 and TRBJ1-1; TRBD1 matches at 8 bases. This CDR3 has 14 amino acids. Trimming cost V 6 bases and J 2 bases; bases outside gene matches: 5. The CDR3 sequence: CASRGTGANTEAFF. The CDR3 nucleotides are TGTGCCAGCAGGGGGACAGGTGCTAACACTGAAGCTTTCTTT.

Only a few counts were recorded for this clonotype. One base away lies a much larger clone, so this may be a sequencing read error. The chain recombines TRBV5-1 with TRBJ1-5, with D perhaps matching TRBD1 (6 bases). Germline CDR1 and CDR2: SGHRS and YFSETQ. The CDR3 has 16 amino acids. Trimming left V 0 bases short and J 2 bases short, with 12 bases between. The CDR3 DNA follows: TGCGCCAGCAGCTTGGGGCCAGGGGATGGCAATCAGCCCCAGCATTTT. Translating gives CASSLGPGDGNQPQHF.

Remarks on this clonotype: This may be a read error, as it is one base from a much larger clone. CDR3 region: CASSGLVPYEQFF. DNA for the CDR3: TGTGCCAGCAGTGGACTAGTTCCTTATGAGCAGTTCTTC. V and J are TRBV12-3 or TRBV12-4 and TRBJ2-1; 7 bases map to TRBD2. The CDR3 runs 13 residues. V was pared by 5 bases and J by 8 bases, with 6 bases of the junction left unmatched.

In DNA, the CDR3 is TGTGCCAGCAGCCAAGGGCCGGGCAAGAACATTCAGTACTTC. Its translation is CASSQGPGKNIQYF. The V call is TRBV11-3, the J call TRBJ2-4, with unresolved D. The CDR3 is made up of 14 amino acids. The V gene lost 5 bases and the J gene lost 7 bases, with 15 bases spanning the gap. The V gene's germline CDR1 is SGHNT and CDR2 YENEEA.

The rearrangement joins TRBV20-1 to TRBJ1-2; TRBD1 might be the D (6 bases). Trimming cost V 0 bases and J 4 bases, with 15 bases left between them. CDR1 and CDR2 (germline): DFQATT, SNEGSKA (reference sequence). The CDR3 has 15 amino acids. The CDR3 coding sequence is TGCAGTGCTAGAGACAGGGGAACAGCTCCCTATGGCTACACCTTC. This codes for CSARDRGTAPYGYTF.

With respect to this clonotype: Mismatch with germline at one junction end may stem from a read error. The chain employs TRBV5-1 and TRBJ2-1; 13 bases line up with TRBD2. CDR3 length: 22 residues. Germline V gene sequence: CDR1 SGHRS, CDR2 YFSETQ. The CDR3: CASSSDTSGRGGLRSFYNEQLF. CDR3 sequence (DNA): TGCGCCAGCAGCTCGGATACTAGCGGGAGGGGCGGCCTGCGGAGCTTCTACAATGAGCAGCTCTTC.

A word on this clonotype: Since a much larger clone is just one base distant, this may be a read error. The J gene is TRBJ1-1, the V gene TRBV7-8; perhaps TRBD1 as D (6 bases). The CDR3 has 16 amino acids. V was clipped by 7 bases and J by 10 bases, with 28 bases between them. Per the germline V gene, CDR1 is SGHVS and CDR2 is FQNEAQ. CDR3 region: CASNQGGGITGFAAFF. CDR3 bases: TGTGCCAGCAACCAAGGGGGGGGGATTACAGGGTTCGCAGCTTTCTTT.

Notes on this clonotype: At one end the junction does not follow the germline gene, possibly because of a read error. This chain joins TRBV18 and TRBJ2-1; TRBD1 agrees at 10 bases. This CDR3 comprises 13 residues. Germline CDR1 is KGHSH and CDR2 is LQKENI. The CDR3: CAGSRTGGNEQFF. The CDR3 DNA reads TGTGCCGGCTCACGGACAGGGGGAAATGAGCAGTTCTTC.

This clonotype came up a few times. V and J are TRBV5-5 and TRBJ2-3; D might be TRBD2 (5 bases). Per germline, CDR1 SGHKS and CDR2 YYEKEE (reference sequence). The CDR3 is 17 amino acids. Between the trimmed V and J ends, which lost 4 bases and 3 bases, there was a span of 21 bases. The CDR3 spells CASSPRLTGMGTDTQYF. The CDR3 DNA is TGTGCCAGCAGCCCGAGGTTAACGGGAATGGGTACAGATACGCAGTATTTT. Filled out from reference TRBV5-5 and TRBJ2-3, the complete variable domain reads DAGVTQSPTHLIKTRGQQVTLRCSPISGHKSVSWYQQVLGQGPQFIFQYYEKEERGRGNFPDRFSARQFPNYSSELNVNALLLGDSALYLCASSPRLTGMGTDTQYFGPGTRLTVL.

The chain combines TRBV5-5 with TRBJ2-7; the D gene is possibly TRBD1 (6 bases). The CDR3 loop spans 15 amino acids. Trimming left V 1 base short and J 4 bases short, with 15 bases between. Germline-derived CDR1 and CDR2 are SGHKS and YYEKEE (reference sequence). CDR3 in DNA: TGTGCCAGCAGCTTGTTAGTTACAGGGAGTTACGAGCAGTACTTC. Protein: CASSLLVTGSYEQYF.

The V call is TRBV23-1, the J call TRBJ2-5; perhaps TRBD2 as D (6 bases). TRBV23-1 is identified as an open reading frame with a role that is uncertain. The CDR3 extends over 15 amino acids. V lost 8 bases and J 5 bases, leaving 21 bases between the germline ends. This chain's CDR3 is CASVPRDRASETQYF. The DNA for the CDR3 is TGCGCCAGCGTTCCGCGGGACCGTGCTTCTGAGACCCAGTACTTC.